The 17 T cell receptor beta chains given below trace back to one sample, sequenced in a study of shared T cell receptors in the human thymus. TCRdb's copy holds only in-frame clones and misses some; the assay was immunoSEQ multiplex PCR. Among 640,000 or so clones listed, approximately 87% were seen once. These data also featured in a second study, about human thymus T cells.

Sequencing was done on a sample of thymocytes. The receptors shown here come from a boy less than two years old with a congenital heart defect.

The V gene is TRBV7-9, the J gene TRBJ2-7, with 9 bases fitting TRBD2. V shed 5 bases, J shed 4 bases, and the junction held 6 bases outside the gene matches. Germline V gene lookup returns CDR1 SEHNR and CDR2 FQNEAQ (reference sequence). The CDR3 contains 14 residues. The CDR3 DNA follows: TGTGCCAGCAGCCCTAGCGGGACCACTTACGAGCAGTACTTC. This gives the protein CASSPSGTTYEQYF. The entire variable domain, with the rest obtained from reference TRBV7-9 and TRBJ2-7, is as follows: DTGVSQNPRHKITKRGQNVTFRCDPISEHNRLYWYRQTLGQGPEFLTYFQNEAQLEKSRLLSDRFSAERPKGSFSTLEIQRTEQGDSAMYLCASSPSGTTYEQYFGPGTRLTVT.

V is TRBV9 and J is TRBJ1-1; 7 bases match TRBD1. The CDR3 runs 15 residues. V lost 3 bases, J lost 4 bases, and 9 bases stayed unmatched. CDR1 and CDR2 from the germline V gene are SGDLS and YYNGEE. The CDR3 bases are TGTGCCAGCAGCGCCCCGAGGGGGCGGGTCACTGAAGCTTTCTTT. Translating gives CASSAPRGRVTEAFF.

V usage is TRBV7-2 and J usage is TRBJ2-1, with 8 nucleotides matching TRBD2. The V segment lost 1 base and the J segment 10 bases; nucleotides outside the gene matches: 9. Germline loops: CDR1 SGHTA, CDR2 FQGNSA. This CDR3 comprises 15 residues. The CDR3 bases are TGTGCCAGCAGCTTAGGATGGGACGGGAGGGGCGAGCAGTTCTTC. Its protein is CASSLGWDGRGEQFF.

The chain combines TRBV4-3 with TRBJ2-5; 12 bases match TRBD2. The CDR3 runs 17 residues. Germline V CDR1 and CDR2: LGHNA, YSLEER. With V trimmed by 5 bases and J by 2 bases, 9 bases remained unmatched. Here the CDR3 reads CASSTRTSGKLQETQYF. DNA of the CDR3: TGCGCCAGCAGCACACGGACTAGCGGGAAATTGCAAGAGACCCAGTACTTC.

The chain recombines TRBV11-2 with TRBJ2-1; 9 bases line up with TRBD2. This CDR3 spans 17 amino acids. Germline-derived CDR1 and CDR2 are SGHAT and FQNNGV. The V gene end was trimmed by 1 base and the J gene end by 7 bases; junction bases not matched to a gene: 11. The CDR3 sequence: CASSLGVGLAGGNEQFF. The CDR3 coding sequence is TGTGCCAGCAGCTTAGGAGTGGGACTAGCAGGGGGAAATGAGCAGTTCTTC.

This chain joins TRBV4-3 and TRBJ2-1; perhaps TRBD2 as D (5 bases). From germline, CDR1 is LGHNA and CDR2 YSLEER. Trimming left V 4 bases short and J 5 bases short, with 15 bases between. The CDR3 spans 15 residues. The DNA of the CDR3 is TGCGCCAGCAGCCCTTTAAGTTCGGGGAACAATGAGCAGTTCTTC. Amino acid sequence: CASSPLSSGNNEQFF.

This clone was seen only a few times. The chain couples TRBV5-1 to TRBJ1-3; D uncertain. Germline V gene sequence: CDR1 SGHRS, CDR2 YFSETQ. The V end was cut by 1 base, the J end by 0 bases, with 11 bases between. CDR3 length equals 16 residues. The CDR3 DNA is TGCGCCAGCAGCTTGAGTGTTACAGACTCTGGAAACACCATATATTTT. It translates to CASSLSVTDSGNTIYF.

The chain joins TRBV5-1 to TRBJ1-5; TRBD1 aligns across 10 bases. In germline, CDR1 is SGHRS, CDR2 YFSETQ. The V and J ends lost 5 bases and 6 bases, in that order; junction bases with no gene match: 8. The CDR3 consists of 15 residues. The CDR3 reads CASRSGTGDSQPQHF. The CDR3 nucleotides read TGCGCCAGCAGGAGTGGGACAGGGGATAGTCAGCCCCAGCATTTT. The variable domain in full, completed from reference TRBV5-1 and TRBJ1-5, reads KAGVTQTPRYLIKTRGQQVTLSCSPISGHRSVSWYQQTPGQGLQFLFEYFSETQRNKGNFPGRFSGRQFSNSRSEMNVSTLELGDSALYLCASRSGTGDSQPQHFGDGTRLSIL.

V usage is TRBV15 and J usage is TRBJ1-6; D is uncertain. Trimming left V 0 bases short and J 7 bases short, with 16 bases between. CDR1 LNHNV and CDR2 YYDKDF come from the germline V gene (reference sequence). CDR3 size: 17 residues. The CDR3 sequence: CATSRDRRVAYNSPLHF. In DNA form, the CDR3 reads TGTGCCACCAGCAGAGATCGGAGGGTTGCATACAATTCACCCCTCCACTTT.

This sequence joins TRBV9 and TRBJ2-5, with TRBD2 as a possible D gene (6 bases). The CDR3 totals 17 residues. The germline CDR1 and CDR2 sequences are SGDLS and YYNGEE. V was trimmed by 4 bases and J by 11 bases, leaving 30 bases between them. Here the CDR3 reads CASSPRVNRGFGGEQYF. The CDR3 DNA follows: TGTGCCAGCAGCCCCCGCGTAAATAGGGGCTTCGGGGGTGAGCAGTACTTC.

CDR3 sequence (DNA): TGTGCCAGCCGAGGGGGACAGACCAATCAGCCCCAGCATTTT. This sequence encodes CASRGGQTNQPQHF. The gene calls are TRBV6-1 and TRBJ1-5, with TRBD1 matching 7 bases. The CDR3 loop spans 14 amino acids. The germline V gene encodes CDR1 MNHNS and CDR2 SASEGT. J was trimmed by 3 bases and V by 8 bases; bases with no gene match: 7.

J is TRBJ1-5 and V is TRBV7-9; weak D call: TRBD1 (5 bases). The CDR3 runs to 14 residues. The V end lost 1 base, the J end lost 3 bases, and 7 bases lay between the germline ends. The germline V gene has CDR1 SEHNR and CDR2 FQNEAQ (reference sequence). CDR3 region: CASSLEGDNQPQHF. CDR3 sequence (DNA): TGTGCCAGCAGCTTAGAAGGGGACAATCAGCCCCAGCATTTT.

The CDR3 protein is CASSELSLLAGYNEQFF. DNA for the CDR3: TGTGCCAGCAGTGAATTGTCTCTGCTAGCGGGGTACAATGAGCAGTTCTTC. This chain connects TRBV25-1 to TRBJ2-1; 9 nucleotides line up with TRBD2. Germline values: CDR1 MGHDK, CDR2 SYGVNS. V lost 1 base to trimming and J lost 4 bases; unmatched junction nucleotides: 8. The CDR3 is 17 amino acids.

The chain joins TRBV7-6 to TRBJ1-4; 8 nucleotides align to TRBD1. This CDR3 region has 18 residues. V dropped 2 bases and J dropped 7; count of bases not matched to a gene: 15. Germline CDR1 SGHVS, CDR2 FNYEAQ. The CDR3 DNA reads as TGTGCCAGCAGCTTAAATTCAGGGGGCTGGCGCGGTGGTGAAAAACTGTTTTTT. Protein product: CASSLNSGGWRGGEKLFF.

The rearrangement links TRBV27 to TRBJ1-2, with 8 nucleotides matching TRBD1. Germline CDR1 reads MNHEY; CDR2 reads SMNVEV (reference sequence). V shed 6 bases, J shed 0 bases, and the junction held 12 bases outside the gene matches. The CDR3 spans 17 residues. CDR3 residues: CASSSRTGNLSNYGYTF. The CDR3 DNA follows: TGTGCCAGCAGCTCCCGGACAGGGAACCTATCTAACTATGGCTACACCTTC.

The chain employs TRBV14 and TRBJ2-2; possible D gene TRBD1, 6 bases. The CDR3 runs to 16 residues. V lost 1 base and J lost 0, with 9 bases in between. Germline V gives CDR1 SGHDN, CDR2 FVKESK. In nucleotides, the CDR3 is TGTGCCAGCAGCCAAGGGACAGATGCGAACACCGGGGAGCTGTTTTTT. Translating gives CASSQGTDANTGELFF.

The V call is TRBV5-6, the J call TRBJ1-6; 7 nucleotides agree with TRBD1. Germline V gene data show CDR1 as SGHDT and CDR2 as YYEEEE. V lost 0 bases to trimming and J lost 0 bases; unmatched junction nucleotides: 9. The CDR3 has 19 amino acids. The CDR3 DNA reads TGTGCCAGCAGCTTGGTAGGGGGCCCCAGAAGCTCCTATAATTCACCCCTCCACTTT. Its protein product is CASSLVGGPRSSYNSPLHF.